The rows below give T cell receptor beta chains drawn from one sample of a study of Ad26.COV2.S vaccination and SARS-CoV-2 variants. Clones were sequenced by immunoSEQ multiplex PCR, and TCRdb holds only the in-frame ones, with some missing. Here the sample spans nearly 400,000 clones, about 91% being singletons. Sequencing used peripheral blood, obtained in a trial of Ad26.COV2.S vaccine versus placebo. The source is a person aged 18-60 years who received the Ad26.COV2.S COVID-19 vaccine or a placebo. Each CDR3 is given with its conserved first and last residue.

TRBV18	CASSPQGQPQHF
TRBV3-1/TRBV3-2	CASSQDLQGPEKLFF
TRBV27	CASSLSTQLLGSYNEQFF
TRBV3-1/TRBV3-2	CASSLRLAVSTDTQYF
TRBV28	CASSFVNTGELFF
TRBV5-4	CASSGRTDGYTF
TRBV12-3/TRBV12-4	CASSDRGQDTQYF
TRBV5-6	CASSPGQGDNSPLHF
TRBV5-4	CASTKTGVNSPLHF
TRBV6-5	CASNPRFSGNTIYF
TRBV4-2	CASSRQTSRNYNEQFF
TRBV5-1	CASSLAGDRGGYEQYF
TRBV2	CASSAVGRSYNEQFF
TRBV4-2	CASSQVTSGVSYEQYF
TRBV6-4	CASRPGGVFHQPQHF
TRBV28	CASRGAGRYNEQFF
TRBV4-2	CASSLSRGGATEAFF
TRBV6-1	CASSEGIGTLAGNTIYF
TRBV4-1	CASGGDTQYF
TRBV20-1	CSATFYEQYF
TRBV19	CASSSAGFWETQYF
TRBV28	CASTDRGRNYGYTF
TRBV6-5	CASRRGSTEAFF
TRBV28	CASREDRNTIYF
TRBV7-8	CASSFRSSGVPDTQYF
TRBV6-1	CASSDLGDSNQPQHF
TRBV5-1	CASSEGQPGEKLFF
TRBV2	CAILRDRGSYEQYF
TRBV5-5	CASSRTGTSNQPQHF
TRBV30	CAWSGLASSTDTQYF
TRBV4-3	CASSQETGGEQYF
TRBV27	CASSTGGQGRDEQYF
TRBV6-2/TRBV6-3	CASSYSISGYTF
TRBV5-1	CASSFTTGTGGLEQYF
TRBV3-1/TRBV3-2	CASSQVKGVGDEQFF
TRBV19	CASTGQVLLHGYTF
TRBV6-2/TRBV6-3	CASSSPRQGAGNTIYF
TRBV15	CATSRDLGGRGEKLFF
TRBV6-5	CASSYGGQETQYF
TRBV19	CASSMYVTDTQYF
TRBV6-4	CASSDLGGSVIGEQFF
TRBV4-1	CASSFETRGTDTQYF
TRBV19	CASSREAYYTDTQYF
TRBV7-2	CASRGTGEGSPLHF
TRBV3-1/TRBV3-2	CASSPRPRGYEQYF
TRBV29-1	CSVEAISYNEQFF
TRBV18	CASSPLGGRNTEAFF
TRBV6-1	CASSEVGNTEAFF
TRBV4-1	CASSQLGLAGRETQYF
TRBV19	CASSTRTGWTDTQYF